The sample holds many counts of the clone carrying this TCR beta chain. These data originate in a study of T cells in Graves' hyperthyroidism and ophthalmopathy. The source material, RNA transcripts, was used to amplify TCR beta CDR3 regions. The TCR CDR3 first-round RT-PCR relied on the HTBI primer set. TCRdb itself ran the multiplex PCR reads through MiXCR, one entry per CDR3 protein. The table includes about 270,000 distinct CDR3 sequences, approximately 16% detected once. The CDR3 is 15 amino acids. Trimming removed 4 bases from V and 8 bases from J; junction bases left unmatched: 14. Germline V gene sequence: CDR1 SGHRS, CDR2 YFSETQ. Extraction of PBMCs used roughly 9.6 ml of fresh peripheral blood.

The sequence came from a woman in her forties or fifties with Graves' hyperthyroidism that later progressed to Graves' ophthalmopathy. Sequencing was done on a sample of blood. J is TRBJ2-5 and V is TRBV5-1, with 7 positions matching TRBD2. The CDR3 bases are TGCGCCAGCAGCCGGAATCGGGACGCGGGGGATACCCAGTACTTC. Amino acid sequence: CASSRNRDAGDTQYF.